This TCR beta chain was sequenced during a study of blood T cells in healthy people across ages. Germline assignment: CDR1 LNHNV and CDR2 YYDKDF (reference sequence). Trimming pared 10 bases from V and 7 bases from J, leaving 14 bases between. There are 12 residues in the CDR3. Primers used in a second PCR of roughly 6 to 12 cycles were a sample-barcoded 5' primer and a J-beta primer mix. MiXCR, run by TCRdb on the 5' RACE reads, gives a single entry per CDR3 protein. The table has about 1.4 million distinct CDR3 sequences, around 55% seen once; the top ten hold more than 6%. The rearrangement links TRBV15 to TRBJ2-1; D possibly corresponds to TRBD1 (6 bases). The sequence derives from a man aged 18 to 30 in good health. Input material: blood. The CDR3 is CAIPKGVNEQFF. The CDR3 coding sequence is TGTGCCATCCCAAAGGGGGTAAATGAGCAGTTCTTC.